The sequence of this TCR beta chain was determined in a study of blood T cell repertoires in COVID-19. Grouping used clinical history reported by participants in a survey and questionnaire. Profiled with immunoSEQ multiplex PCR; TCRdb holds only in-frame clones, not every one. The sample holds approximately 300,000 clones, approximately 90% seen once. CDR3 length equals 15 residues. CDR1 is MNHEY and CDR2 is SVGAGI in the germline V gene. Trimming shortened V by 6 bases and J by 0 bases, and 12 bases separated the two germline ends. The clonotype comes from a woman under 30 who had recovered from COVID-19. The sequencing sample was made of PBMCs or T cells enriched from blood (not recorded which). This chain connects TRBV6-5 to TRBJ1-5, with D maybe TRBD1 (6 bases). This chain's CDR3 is CASSRDTDSNQPQHF. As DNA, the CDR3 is TGTGCCAGCAGCCGGGACACCGATAGCAATCAGCCCCAGCATTTT.